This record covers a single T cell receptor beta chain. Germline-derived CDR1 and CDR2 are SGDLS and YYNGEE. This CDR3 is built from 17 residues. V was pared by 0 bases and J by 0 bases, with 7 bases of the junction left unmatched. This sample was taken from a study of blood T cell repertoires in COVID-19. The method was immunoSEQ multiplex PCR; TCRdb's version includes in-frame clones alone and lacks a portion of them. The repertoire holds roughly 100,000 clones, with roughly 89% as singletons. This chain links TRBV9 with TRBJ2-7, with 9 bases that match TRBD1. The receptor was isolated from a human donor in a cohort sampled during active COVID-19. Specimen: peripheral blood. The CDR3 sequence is CASSVGPGTGPSYEQYF. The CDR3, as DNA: TGTGCCAGCAGCGTAGGGCCGGGGACAGGGCCCTCCTACGAGCAGTACTTC.